The entry below describes one T cell receptor (beta chain). This clone has more than one count but fewer than ten. The target of this receptor is not known. Within one base of it there is no much larger clone, and no base qualities were kept. This record belongs to a study of T cell repertoires in urothelial bladder cancer (dated by TCRdb to the late 2010s). Turning to the overall study: Of the 12 resected lesions, three were clinical stage cT0, three were cTa, three were cT1, and three were cT2 or greater. Eleven to twelve patients with bladder lesions who were undergoing transurethral resection were prospectively identified. In the study, clonality of the TCR repertoire in bladder tumors was compared against clonality in benign bladder inflammation. About a dozen resected bladder lesions were studied, comprising urothelial carcinoma (UC+) and benign (UC-) specimens. Overall study outcomes, separate from this receptor: In carcinoma specimens a single T-cell clone made up as much as 17% of infiltrating lymphocytes, compared with 2% in benign specimens. Urothelial carcinoma specimens had a median of approximately 5,000 T cells, fewer than the median of approximately 25,000 seen in benign specimens. Carcinoma specimens had a median tumor infiltrating lymphocyte percentage of 2%, while benign specimens had a median of about 12%.

At transurethral resection, specimens of the bladder lesions were collected and then stored at -80C. DNA was isolated from bladder specimens obtained during transurethral resection. The CDR3 numbers 16 residues from cysteine through phenylalanine. Just CDR3 DNA is preserved here, 48 bases in frame from base 1. V and J are trimmed by 0 bases and 3 bases, and the gene matches miss 4 bases of the junction. CDR1 MGHRA and CDR2 YSYEKL were looked up in the germline V gene. The immunoSEQ assay was used to sequence the CDR3 region of the TCR beta chain. From the authors' description of their analysis: For every specimen, the T-cell fraction, clonal dominance and maximum TCR clone frequency were calculated. The table comes from immuneACCESS by way of TCRdb, which keeps in-frame sequences with V and J called. Part of the clones is missing from these tables; in studies checked, under half for an unresolved V gene and the rest for unknown reasons. The DNA gave D and trimming, while V, J and clone size come from that table. In all, the sample holds some 1,000 clones, and about two thirds of those were seen once. The ten largest clones take up around 20% of the sample.

The rearranged segments are TRBV4-1 and TRBJ2-7, with 11 junctional bases fitting TRBD1. The sequenced material came from tumor-infiltrating cells from bladder cancer. The receptor's source is a human donor with urothelial carcinoma. The nucleotide sequence reads as follows: TGCGCCAGCAGCCAAGAGACCGGGACAGGGGGCTACGAGCAGTACTTC. This sequence encodes CASSQETGTGGYEQYF.